This T cell receptor (beta chain) was retrieved from a study of shared clonotypes between healthy human individuals (dated by TCRdb to 2020 to 2022). Context from the whole study: The cohort comprised a couple of women and a few men aged 18 to 49 years. For each donor, CD4 naive and CD4 memory were each given three plates, CD8 naive was given two plates, and CD8 memory was given one plate. Between about 0.85 and 8.9 billion PBMCs per donor were obtained by leukapheresis. Blood TCR repertoires of a handful of healthy adults were deeply sequenced to estimate repertoire size and the extent of clonotype sharing between individuals. Libraries were prepared and TCR repertoires were sequenced by different laboratories using diverse techniques, in order to increase sequencing depth and limit assay-specific biases. Overall study outcomes, separate from this receptor: Estimated clonotype richness was generally larger for naive than for memory subsets. Sampling was restricted to blood, and TCR repertoires in tissue are likely to differ from TCR repertoires in blood. The genetic and exposure-history diversity represented was limited by the small number of donors. Across a few donors, 4.5% to 6.5% of naive CD4, approximately 4% of naive CD8, roughly 2.3% of memory CD4, and about 0.4% of memory CD8 clonotypes were shared. Rarefaction of sorted-subset datasets indicated incomplete sequencing despite the large sequencing depth. Clonotypes shared by all four sorted-subset donors showed higher generation probabilities than non-shared clonotypes. Pairwise subsampling led to the expectation that sequencing depth would affect the degree of clonotype sharing among donors.

CDR1 LGHNA and CDR2 YSLEER were looked up in the germline V gene. From the cysteine up to the phenylalanine, the CDR3 has a length of 14 residues. Left in the record is the CDR3 DNA by itself, 42 bases read in frame from the first base. V loses 4 bases of germline sequence and J loses 5 bases, and the interval between the two ends is 13 bases. Using the deep immunoSEQ assay, TCR CDR3 regions were amplified from genomic DNA by multiplex PCR. Genomic DNA extracted from each cell subset was distributed evenly over all wells of several immunoSEQ 96-well plates, and each plate served as one replicate. For sorted subsets, 200 to 250 ng of genomic DNA, equivalent to some 30,000 T cell genomes, went into each replicate PCR. Purified libraries were quantified with a Qubit 3.0 fluorometer, sized on a Bioanalyzer 2100, and re-quantified with the KAPA Library Quantification kit. A separate single-read 150-cycle Illumina NextSeq 550 flow cell was used to sequence each immunoSEQ 96-well plate. The original pipeline was this. Because the immunoSEQ output held only junctional sequences and lacked quality scores, the filtering could not match the filtering applied to full-length reads. To assign V/J genes and CDR3, sequences were annotated using PyIR, a Python wrapper for IgBLAST v1.9, with IMGT germline references. Reads with weak V/J assignments (E-value above 1e-6), missing CDR3, stop codons, out-of-frame junctions, or ambiguous translated residues were removed. A V3J clonotype was defined by an identical inferred V gene, J gene, and CDR3 amino acid sequence. Percentage overlap between repertoires was calculated by dividing the number of shared unique clonotypes by the size of the smaller repertoire. RTK rarefaction, the Chao1 estimator, and Recon v2.1 estimates of unobserved clonotypes were used to assess repertoire richness. Generation probabilities were computed with OLGA for all TCRbeta clonotypes obtained by the gDNA method from several donors. TCRdb took over this immuneACCESS table, retaining in-frame rearrangements with V and J assigned. Such tables are incomplete; in checked studies, under half of the missing clones stem from an unresolved V gene, and the remainder is unexplained. D and trimming come from the DNA, and the V and J calls and clone size come from that table. The sample table records some 360,000 clones; 70% to 75% of these occur just once. Of the sample, less than 11% is held by the ten largest clones.

Healthy HIV-negative adults with no recently reported acute infections or vaccinations were included as donors. Every donor was a Caucasian adult living in Nashville, Tennessee, USA. CD4+ T cells were enriched by magnetic negative selection, after which naive cells were positively selected on CD45RA and the negative fraction was taken as the memory subset. Blood was collected by leukapheresis, and PBMCs were isolated by Ficoll-Histopaque density gradient centrifugation and then cryopreserved in liquid nitrogen vapor phase. Analytical flow cytometry was used to check the purity and quantity of each magnetically sorted T cell population. Genomic DNA was isolated from each sorted fraction and quantified by UV absorbance on a Nanodrop 2000c. This clone showed up just a few times. Its recognized antigen is unknown. Base qualities are not recorded, but no much larger clone differs from it by a single base.

Sequencing was performed on memory CD4+ T cells sorted from blood. Interpreted using the paper, the cell subset or site label stands for: CD45RA-negative fraction. The chain couples TRBV4-3 to TRBJ2-3, with no confident D gene call. This sequence originates from a man younger than 45 in good health. The sequenced DNA: TGCGCCAGCAGCCGAGGTCCAAGTATAGATACGCAGTATTTT. Translated, it reads CASSRGPSIDTQYF.